The 15 T cell receptor beta chains below come from one sample, sequenced in a study of T cell responses to AZD1222 COVID-19 vaccine. Generated by immunoSEQ multiplex PCR, the TCRdb table keeps only in-frame clones and is missing some. The table records tens of thousands of clones, around 80% of them present only once. This sample comprised peripheral blood, obtained on day 0 of AZD1222 vaccination. The receptor set was obtained from an adult in good health.

CDR3 coding DNA: TGTGCCAGCAGTGAAGTGGGGCGTAATTCACCCCTCCACTTT. Translation: CASSEVGRNSPLHF. This chain uses TRBV6-1 with TRBJ1-6; TRBD1 might be the D (5 bases). V was shortened by 1 base and J by 6 bases, with 7 bases between the two germline ends. Looked up from germline, CDR1 is MNHNS and CDR2 is SASEGT. This CDR3 is 14 amino acids long.

V is TRBV6-4 and J is TRBJ2-3, with TRBD2 matching over 10 bases. The germline V gene encodes CDR1 MRHNA and CDR2 SNTAGT. The CDR3 sequence is 13 residues long. Trimming took 2 bases from V and 8 from J; bases not matched to a gene: 1. CDR3 DNA: TGTGCCAGCAGTGACCGACTAGCGGGTACGCAGTATTTT. Protein sequence: CASSDRLAGTQYF.

Only one count was recorded for this clone. V usage is TRBV5-6 and J usage is TRBJ2-7; 10 positions match TRBD2. The CDR3 is 15 residues long. The germline V gene encodes CDR1 SGHDT and CDR2 YYEEEE. V lost 0 bases, J lost 4 bases, and 4 bases stayed unmatched. CDR3 sequence reads: CASSLVSSGRYEQYF. CDR3 coding DNA: TGTGCCAGCAGCTTGGTCTCTAGCGGGAGATACGAGCAGTACTTC.

The chain recombines TRBV6-1 with TRBJ1-4, with unresolved D. The CDR3 totals 12 residues. Per germline, CDR1 MNHNS and CDR2 SASEGT. V was cut by 3 bases and J by 2 bases, with 1 base left in between. CDR3 in amino acids: CASSDTNEKLFF. The CDR3 DNA reads as TGTGCCAGCAGTGATACTAATGAAAAACTGTTTTTT.

The V and J genes are TRBV24-1 and TRBJ1-2, with 9 bases fitting TRBD1. The CDR3 has 14 amino acids. CDR1 is KGHDR and CDR2 is SFDVKD in the germline V gene. With 3 bases clipped from V and 7 bases from J, the junction kept 5 bases outside the gene matches. The CDR3 reads CATSDGTGILGYTF. The CDR3, as DNA: TGTGCCACCAGTGATGGGACAGGGATCCTTGGCTACACCTTC.

This rearrangement joins TRBV28 to TRBJ2-1; D is possibly TRBD1 or TRBD2 (5 bases each). The CDR3 runs 15 residues. CDR1 is MDHEN and CDR2 is SYDVKM in the germline V gene. Trimming took off 6 bases at V and 2 bases at J, with 14 bases between the two ends. The CDR3 protein is CASSPGTSTYNEQFF. DNA for the CDR3: TGTGCCAGCAGCCCCGGGACGTCGACCTACAATGAGCAGTTCTTC. Based on the CDR3 plus reference TRBV28 and TRBJ2-1, the full variable domain is DVKVTQSSRYLVKRTGEKVFLECVQDMDHENMFWYRQDPGLGLRLIYFSYDVKMKEKGDIPEGYSVSREKKERFSLILESASTNQTSMYLCASSPGTSTYNEQFFGPGTRLTVL.

The sample holds one count of this clone. This chain connects TRBV3-1 (or the pseudogene TRBV3-2) to TRBJ2-3; 10 bases agree with TRBD1. Germline V gives CDR1 LGHDT, CDR2 YNNKEL (reference sequence). The CDR3 has 18 amino acids. V lost 1 base and J lost 2; bases outside the gene matches: 9. The CDR3 bases are TGTGCCAGCAGCCAAGGTGACAGGGGGCCCTGGGCCACAGATACGCAGTATTTT. This encodes CASSQGDRGPWATDTQYF.

This chain uses TRBV7-2 with TRBJ1-2; D is possibly TRBD1 (6 bases). Trimming removed 1 base from V and 8 bases from J, with 14 bases in between. The germline CDR1 and CDR2 sequences are SGHTA and FQGNSA. This CDR3 has 14 residues. CDR3 sequence: CASSLDAGARGYTF. In nucleotides, the CDR3 is TGTGCCAGCAGCTTAGATGCGGGGGCGAGGGGCTACACCTTC.

V gene TRBV21-1 combines with J gene TRBJ1-1; the D call TRBD1 from the table was never checked on the DNA. TRBV21-1 has pseudogene status. The CDR3 loop spans 17 amino acids. As DNA, the CDR3 is TGTGCCAGCACCCTTTACAAGCCGGGACAAGTGAACACTGAAGCTTTCTTT. Protein sequence: CASTLYKPGQVNTEAFF.

The chain joins TRBV5-6 to TRBJ1-4; TRBD1 matches 10 bases. Losses at the gene ends were 4 bases for V and 0 bases for J; bases not matched to a gene: 6. This CDR3 comprises 17 residues. CDR1 and CDR2 (germline): SGHDT, YYEEEE. The CDR3 spells CASSRTGTGATNEKLFF. CDR3 DNA: TGTGCCAGCAGCCGAACCGGGACAGGGGCAACTAATGAAAAACTGTTTTTT. The variable domain in full, with the rest retrieved from reference TRBV5-6 and TRBJ1-4, is DAGVTQSPTHLIKTRGQQVTLRCSPKSGHDTVSWYQQALGQGPQFIFQYYEEEERQRGNFPDRFSGHQFPNYSSELNVNALLLGDSALYLCASSRTGTGATNEKLFFGSGTQLSVL.

The chain uses TRBV7-9 and TRBJ2-3, with D perhaps TRBD2 (5 bases). The germline CDR1 and CDR2 sequences are SEHNR and FQNEAQ (reference sequence). V was pared by 5 bases and J by 4 bases, with 10 bases between. The CDR3 is 13 amino acids. The chain's CDR3 is CASSRGLADTQYF. DNA of the CDR3: TGTGCCAGCAGCCGCGGACTTGCAGATACGCAGTATTTT.

This chain links TRBV15 with TRBJ1-3; no firm D call. Germline CDR1 and CDR2: LNHNV and YYDKDF (reference sequence). The CDR3 is 16 amino acids. The V end was cut by 1 base, the J end by 0 bases, with 10 bases between. Here the CDR3 DNA reads TGTGCCACCAGCAGAGCTAGTACCAGCTCTGGAAACACCATATATTTT. Translation gives CATSRASTSSGNTIYF.

V is TRBV19 and J is TRBJ2-1; 7 nucleotides agree with TRBD1. V gave up 5 bases and J gave up 0 bases; unmatched junction bases: 13. CDR1 LNHDA and CDR2 SQIVND come from the germline V gene (reference sequence). The CDR3 length is 18 residues. The CDR3 is CASSAPIRWDSSYNEQFF. The CDR3 coding sequence is TGTGCCAGTAGTGCCCCAATACGATGGGACAGCTCCTACAATGAGCAGTTCTTC.

V is TRBV24-1 and J is TRBJ2-7; 9 nucleotides line up with TRBD1. V lost 7 bases, J lost 5 bases, and 8 bases stayed unmatched. Germline lookup yields CDR1 KGHDR and CDR2 SFDVKD. This CDR3 is built from 14 residues. CDR3 amino acids: CATSTSGTGNEQYF. The CDR3 DNA sequence: TGTGCCACCAGCACTTCGGGGACAGGGAACGAGCAGTACTTC.

The chain combines TRBV29-1 with TRBJ2-7; 8 bases fit TRBD2. CDR1 and CDR2 (germline): SQVTM, ANQGSEA. The CDR3 length is 14 residues. The ends lost 4 bases at V and 2 bases at J; junction bases unmatched: 7. The CDR3 nucleotides read TGCAGCGTTGTTCTTTCCGGGGGGGCCTACGAGCAGTACTTC. Its translation is CSVVLSGGAYEQYF.